The 30 T cell receptor beta chains below were found in one sample sequenced in a study of OX40 agonist ivuxolimab in advanced cancers. TCRdb's copy holds only in-frame clones and misses some; the assay was immunoSEQ multiplex PCR. Among under 45,000 clones listed, 75% to 85% were seen once. The input for sequencing was CD4+ or CD8+ T cells sorted from blood, taken in a trial of the OX40 agonist ivuxolimab. These receptor sequences come from an adult with an advanced solid tumor such as melanoma, head and neck, liver or kidney cancer.

The chain combines TRBV7-2 with TRBJ2-1; D unclear. The V gene lost 1 base and the J gene lost 10 bases, with 11 bases spanning the gap. The CDR3 contains 13 residues. Germline V gene lookup returns CDR1 SGHTA and CDR2 FQGNSA. The CDR3 region has the DNA TGTGCCAGCAGCTTAGGGCCTAATGTGGAGCAGTTCTTC. Its translation: CASSLGPNVEQFF.

This chain links TRBV11-2 with TRBJ2-4; possibly TRBD2 for D (6 bases). The V end was cut by 1 base, the J end by 1 base, with 14 bases between. Germline V CDR1 and CDR2: SGHAT, FQNNGV. The CDR3 consists of 17 residues. CDR3 DNA: TGTGCCAGCAGCTTAGTCTGGGTCCGGGAGGCCAAAAACATTCAGTACTTC. It yields the protein CASSLVWVREAKNIQYF.

The gene calls are TRBV29-1 and TRBJ2-5, with unresolved D. The CDR3 is made up of 14 amino acids. The germline V gene encodes CDR1 SQVTM and CDR2 ANQGSEA. Trimming removed 0 bases from V and 5 bases from J, with 13 bases in between. The CDR3 DNA is TGCAGCGTTGAAGAGGCATCTGGGGTGGAGACCCAGTACTTC. Translating it yields CSVEEASGVETQYF. Full variable domain (remainder filled in from reference TRBV29-1 and TRBJ2-5): SAVISQKPSRDICQRGTSLTIQCQVDSQVTMMFWYRQQPGQSLTLIATANQGSEATYESGFVIDKFPISRPNLTFSTLTVSNMSPEDSSIYLCSVEEASGVETQYFGPGTRLLVL.

V gene TRBV21-1 combines with J gene TRBJ1-5; the table gives TRBD1 as D, unverified against the DNA. TRBV21-1 is annotated as a pseudogene. The CDR3 runs to 17 residues. CDR3 sequence: CASSYTICPRRWQPQHF. The CDR3 DNA sequence: TGTGCCAGCAGCTATACGATCTGCCCCAGAAGATGGCAGCCCCAGCATTTT.

The chain employs TRBV10-3 and TRBJ2-3, with D unresolved. CDR1 ENHRY and CDR2 SYGVKD come from the germline V gene. The CDR3 is 14 amino acids. V was pared by 0 bases and J by 1 base, with 5 bases between. Here the CDR3 DNA reads TGTGCCATCAGTGAGTCTACGGGCACAGATACGCAGTATTTT. Translation: CAISESTGTDTQYF.

This clone has a single count. The chain couples TRBV7-2 to TRBJ1-3; D is undetermined. Germline CDR1 reads SGHTA; CDR2 reads FQGNSA. The CDR3 is 15 amino acids. Trimming removed 4 bases at V and 0 bases at J, with 10 bases between. The CDR3 bases are TGTGCCAGCAGCTCCGACGGGCCCTCTGGAAACACCATATATTTT. Translation gives CASSSDGPSGNTIYF.

The rearrangement joins TRBV30 to TRBJ1-6; D is unresolved. The CDR3 sequence is 13 residues long. The germline V gene has CDR1 GTSNPN and CDR2 SVGIG (reference sequence). The V end lost 4 bases, the J end lost 10 bases, and 14 bases lay between the germline ends. The CDR3 DNA is TGTGCCTGGAACATGTGGAGCAACTCACCCCTCCACTTT. The encoded protein is CAWNMWSNSPLHF.

V and J are TRBV7-8 and TRBJ2-3; no reliable D call. Germline loops: CDR1 SGHVS, CDR2 FQNEAQ. V lost 2 bases, J lost 0 bases, and 9 bases lay in between. The CDR3 is made up of 15 amino acids. The CDR3 sequence is CASSLNSMSTDTQYF. In DNA form, the CDR3 reads TGTGCCAGCAGCTTAAACAGTATGAGCACAGATACGCAGTATTTT.

This CDR3 is CASSRGQNNSPLHF. The CDR3 nucleotides read TGTGCCAGCAGTCGCGGACAGAATAATTCACCCCTCCACTTT. The rearrangement uses TRBV6-5 and TRBJ1-6, with D possibly being TRBD1 (6 bases). The V and J ends lost 5 bases and 5 bases respectively, with 10 bases between them. This CDR3 has 14 residues. Germline V gives CDR1 MNHEY, CDR2 SVGAGI.

This chain connects TRBV5-6 to TRBJ2-1; 11 positions match TRBD2. V lost 4 bases and J lost 9; bases outside the gene matches: 9. The germline CDR1 and CDR2 sequences are SGHDT and YYEEEE. The CDR3 spans 15 residues. The CDR3 nucleotides are TGTGCCAGCAGCGGGGATAGCGGGGGGGCGGCTGAGCAGTTCTTC. Translated: CASSGDSGGAAEQFF.

The CDR3, as DNA: TGTGCCAGCAGGGGATCTAGCGGGTACAATGAGCAGTTCTTC. This codes for CASRGSSGYNEQFF. The V gene is TRBV11-2, the J gene TRBJ2-1, with 8 bases aligning to TRBD2. Germline V gene data show CDR1 as SGHAT and CDR2 as FQNNGV. The CDR3 is made up of 14 amino acids. The J segment lost 4 bases and the V segment lost 6 bases, leaving 5 bases of the junction unmatched.

CDR3 DNA sequence: TGTGCCAGCAGTTACGAACAGGGAACTGGCTACACCTTC. This sequence encodes CASSYEQGTGYTF. The V gene is TRBV6-5, the J gene TRBJ1-2; a possible D gene is TRBD1 (6 bases). Trimming took off 2 bases at V and 7 bases at J, with 11 bases between the two ends. The CDR3 consists of 13 residues. Germline CDR1 and CDR2: MNHEY and SVGAGI.

V is TRBV7-2 and J is TRBJ1-3, with D unclear. CDR3 length: 14 residues. The V end lost 2 bases, the J end lost 4 bases, and 9 bases lay between the germline ends. Germline assignment: CDR1 SGHTA and CDR2 FQGNSA. The CDR3 DNA sequence: TGTGCCAGCAGCTTACTCAGACCCGGAAACACCATATATTTT. Its protein is CASSLLRPGNTIYF. Full variable domain (outside the CDR3, taken from reference TRBV7-2 and TRBJ1-3): GAGVSQSPSNKVTEKGKDVELRCDPISGHTALYWYRQSLGQGLEFLIYFQGNSAPDKSGLPSDRFSAERTGGSVSTLTIQRTQQEDSAVYLCASSLLRPGNTIYFGEGSWLTVV.

The rearrangement joins TRBV28 to TRBJ1-2; perhaps TRBD1 as D (5 bases). The length of the CDR3 is 16 residues. Germline CDR1 and CDR2: MDHEN and SYDVKM. V lost 0 bases to trimming and J lost 0 bases, with 11 bases between them. The CDR3 region is CASSLWQGTSNYGYTF. DNA for the CDR3: TGTGCCAGCAGTTTATGGCAGGGCACCTCTAACTATGGCTACACCTTC.

The V and J genes are TRBV6-5 and TRBJ1-5; 7 bases are shared with TRBD1. CDR1 and CDR2 (germline): MNHEY, SVGAGI. The V and J ends lost 6 bases and 7 bases, in that order; junction bases with no gene match: 9. This CDR3 has 14 residues. The CDR3 is CASSSEGAKQPQHF. The CDR3 DNA sequence: TGTGCCAGCAGCAGCGAGGGGGCAAAACAGCCCCAGCATTTT.

About this clone: A clone one base away is much larger, so this may be a read error. The rearrangement uses TRBV7-7 and TRBJ1-1; no reliable D call. V was shortened by 1 base and J by 1 base, with 4 bases between the two germline ends. CDR3 size: 13 residues. Germline values: CDR1 SSHAT, CDR2 FNYEAQ (reference sequence). The CDR3 DNA follows: TGTGCCAGCAGCTTAGGATCGAACACTGAAGCTTTCTTT. Protein: CASSLGSNTEAFF.

The chain has TRBV7-2 and TRBJ1-2, with 9 positions matching TRBD1. Germline CDR1 is SGHTA and CDR2 is FQGNSA. This CDR3 comprises 15 residues. Trimming at V came to 5 bases and at J to 7 bases, leaving 11 bases not matched to a gene. The CDR3 sequence: CASSPQPGQGFGYTF. In DNA, the CDR3 is TGTGCCAGCAGCCCTCAACCGGGACAGGGTTTTGGCTACACCTTC.

This sequence joins TRBV6-6 and TRBJ1-1; tentative D call: TRBD1 (5 bases). Germline lookup yields CDR1 MNHNY and CDR2 SVGAGI (reference sequence). The CDR3 has 16 amino acids. Trimming pared 7 bases from V and 4 bases from J, leaving 22 bases between. The CDR3 sequence is CASMSAVGLRFTEAFF. CDR3 nucleotides: TGTGCCAGCATGTCCGCCGTGGGGCTAAGGTTCACTGAAGCTTTCTTT.

This CDR3 reads CASSLLGQPSNMNTEAFF. The CDR3 region has the DNA TGTGCCAGCAGCTTGTTAGGACAGCCTTCAAACATGAACACTGAAGCTTTCTTT. The gene calls are TRBV5-6 and TRBJ1-1; D might be TRBD1 (6 bases). The V end lost 1 base, the J end lost 0 bases, and 19 bases lay between the germline ends. Per germline, CDR1 SGHDT and CDR2 YYEEEE. CDR3 length equals 18 residues.

This clone was detected a few times. This chain connects TRBV6-1 to TRBJ1-1; the D is unclear. Germline V CDR1 and CDR2: MNHNS, SASEGT. CDR3 size: 11 residues. V was clipped by 8 bases and J by 3 bases, with 7 bases between them. The CDR3 spells CASVGDTEAFF. The DNA of the CDR3 is TGTGCCAGCGTAGGAGACACTGAAGCTTTCTTT.

V is TRBV9 and J is TRBJ2-7; D might be TRBD2 (5 bases). V shed 0 bases and J shed 7 bases, with 17 bases lying between them. CDR1 is SGDLS and CDR2 is YYNGEE in the germline V gene. The CDR3 runs to 15 residues. Written as DNA, the CDR3 is TGTGCCAGCAGCGTAGCTTCGGGGTCCTCGGGGGAGCAGTACTTC. This translates into CASSVASGSSGEQYF.

The count of this clone is one. The CDR3 DNA is TGTGCCTGGAGTCAACCTACTTGGACTAGTAAGTACGAGCAGTACTTC. Its translation is CAWSQPTWTSKYEQYF. The rearrangement links TRBV30 to TRBJ2-7; 7 nucleotides line up with TRBD2. V shed 2 bases, J shed 4 bases, and the junction held 14 bases outside the gene matches. This CDR3 comprises 16 residues. Germline V gene sequence: CDR1 GTSNPN, CDR2 SVGIG (reference sequence).

This clone was seen once. This chain uses TRBV10-3 with TRBJ2-7; D possibly corresponds to TRBD2 (6 bases). The length of the CDR3 is 15 residues. CDR1 ENHRY and CDR2 SYGVKD come from the germline V gene. Trimming took off 7 bases at V and 0 bases at J, with 16 bases between the two ends. CDR3 coding DNA: TGTGCCATCACCGACTCGGTTAGCGGCTCCTACGAGCAGTACTTC. It specifies CAITDSVSGSYEQYF.

This chain uses TRBV2 with TRBJ1-2; D may be TRBD1 (6 bases). Trimming shortened V by 1 base and J by 3 bases, and 12 bases separated the two germline ends. Germline V lookup: CDR1 SNHLY, CDR2 FYNNEI. The CDR3 totals 15 residues. CDR3: CASSEGLQGHYGYTF. The CDR3 coding sequence is TGTGCCAGCAGTGAAGGACTCCAGGGGCACTATGGCTACACCTTC.

This clone was observed a handful of times. Other DNA sequences in this sample translate to the same CDR3. The chain uses TRBV2 and TRBJ1-1; D is perhaps TRBD1 (6 bases). Trimming shortened V by 6 bases and J by 0 bases, and 11 bases separated the two germline ends. This CDR3 spans 14 amino acids. CDR1 and CDR2 (germline): SNHLY, FYNNEI. CDR3 nucleotides: TGTGCCAGCAGGGGAACAGGGCTGAACACTGAAGCTTTCTTT. Encoded protein: CASRGTGLNTEAFF.

The chain uses TRBV5-8 and TRBJ2-3; the D gene is possibly TRBD1 (5 bases). The V end was cut by 0 bases, the J end by 0 bases, with 8 bases between. The CDR3 contains 15 residues. From germline, CDR1 is SGHTS and CDR2 YDEGEE. DNA of the CDR3: TGTGCCAGCAGCTTGGAAACAGGAAGCACAGATACGCAGTATTTT. Residues: CASSLETGSTDTQYF.

The rearrangement links TRBV7-9 to TRBJ1-1; D remains ambiguous. Germline CDR1 reads SEHNR; CDR2 reads FQNEAQ (reference sequence). This CDR3 spans 13 amino acids. V was cut by 3 bases and J by 3 bases, with 8 bases left in between. The CDR3 here is CASSFRPDTEAFF. CDR3 DNA sequence: TGTGCCAGCAGCTTCCGGCCAGACACTGAAGCTTTCTTT.

V usage is TRBV9 and J usage is TRBJ1-3, with D hard to call. The CDR3 covers 16 residues. Germline assignment: CDR1 SGDLS and CDR2 YYNGEE. V was trimmed by 0 bases and J by 0 bases, leaving 10 bases between them. The CDR3 coding sequence is TGTGCCAGCAGCGTAGGTCCGGCAAACTCTGGAAACACCATATATTTT. This encodes CASSVGPANSGNTIYF.

This rearrangement joins TRBV9 to TRBJ1-2; D uncertain. CDR1 SGDLS and CDR2 YYNGEE come from the germline V gene. CDR3 length: 11 residues. The V end lost 3 bases, the J end lost 6 bases, and 6 bases lay between the germline ends. The CDR3 reads CASSARDGYTF. In DNA, the CDR3 is TGTGCCAGCAGCGCAAGGGATGGCTACACCTTC. The complete variable domain, with remaining parts taken from reference TRBV9 and TRBJ1-2, reads DSGVTQTPKHLITATGQRVTLRCSPRSGDLSVYWYQQSLDQGLQFLIQYYNGEERAKGNILERFSAQQFPDLHSELNLSSLELGDSALYFCASSARDGYTFGSGTRLTVV.

This chain joins TRBV11-1 and TRBJ1-1; the match to TRBD1 covers 7 bases. With V trimmed by 2 bases and J by 7 bases, 13 bases remained unmatched. CDR1 and CDR2 (germline): SGHAT, FQDESV (reference sequence). CDR3 length: 16 amino acids. For the CDR3, the DNA is TGTGCCAGCAGCTTAAATAGACAGGGTATCCCAAGTGAAGCTTTCTTT. This translates into CASSLNRQGIPSEAFF. Filled out from reference TRBV11-1 and TRBJ1-1, the complete variable domain reads EAEVAQSPRYKITEKSQAVAFWCDPISGHATLYWYRQILGQGPELLVQFQDESVVDDSQLPKDRFSAERLKGVDSTLKIQPAELGDSAMYLCASSLNRQGIPSEAFFGQGTRLTVV.